This T cell receptor (beta chain) was documented in a study of shared clonotypes between healthy human individuals. Study outcomes and limitations: Clonotype sharing among donors was thought likely to change with sequencing depth. A small donor pool kept down the genetic and exposure-history diversity that was represented.

With regard to this clone: Its target is not known.

For sorted subsets, about 190 ng DNA per replicate equaled some 27,000 T cell genomes. Profiled with immunoSEQ multiplex PCR; TCRdb holds only in-frame clones, not every one. This table holds millions of clones, 85% to 95% found once. Cells designated naive CD8 were CD45RO-negative and were positively selected for CCR7, with terminally differentiated effector memory CD45RA+ cells excluded. Donors were healthy HIV-negative adults without recently reported acute infections or vaccinations. Germline V lookup: CDR1 SGHVS, CDR2 FQNEAQ. The length of the CDR3 is 14 residues. Trimming removed 5 bases at V and 8 bases at J, with 15 bases between.

This sequence originates from a young man in good health. Some clones in this sample may be carry-over from other donors' samples. Material: naive CD8+ T cells from PBMCs. V gene TRBV7-8 combines with J gene TRBJ1-4, with D unresolved. DNA of the CDR3: TGTGCCAGCAGCCACTTTTTCAGCGTCGAAAAACTGTTTTTT. This codes for CASSHFFSVEKLFF.